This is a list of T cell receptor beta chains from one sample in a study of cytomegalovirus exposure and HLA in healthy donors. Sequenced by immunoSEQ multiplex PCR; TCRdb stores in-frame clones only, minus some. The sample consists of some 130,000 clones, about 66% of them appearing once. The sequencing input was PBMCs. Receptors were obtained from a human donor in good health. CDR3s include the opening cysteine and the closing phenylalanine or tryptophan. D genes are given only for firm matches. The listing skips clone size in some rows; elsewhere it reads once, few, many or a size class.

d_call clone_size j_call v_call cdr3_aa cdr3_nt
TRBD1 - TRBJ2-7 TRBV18 CASSQGTVSYEQYF TGTGCCAGCTCACAGGGGACAGTCTCCTACGAGCAGTACTTC
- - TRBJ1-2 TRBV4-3 CASSQEAGRLNYGYTF TGCGCCAGCAGCCAAGAAGCAGGGCGGCTGAACTATGGCTACACCTTC
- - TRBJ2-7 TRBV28 CASQQGGRDEQYF TGTGCCAGCCAACAGGGAGGGAGAGACGAGCAGTACTTC
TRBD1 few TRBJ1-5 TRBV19 CASSKMTGPLNQPQHF TGTGCCAGTAGTAAAATGACAGGGCCCCTCAATCAGCCCCAGCATTTT
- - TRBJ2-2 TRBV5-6 CASSRLVTGELFF TGTGCCAGCAGCAGACTCGTAACCGGGGAGCTGTTTTTT
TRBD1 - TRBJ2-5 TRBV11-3 CASSPRTGEGTQYF TGTGCCAGCAGCCCGCGGACAGGGGAGGGGACCCAGTACTTC
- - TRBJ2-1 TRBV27 CASSQRGWPDNEQFF TGTGCCAGCAGTCAAAGGGGGTGGCCCGACAATGAGCAGTTCTTC
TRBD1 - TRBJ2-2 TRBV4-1 CASSPTGVDTGELFF TGCGCCAGCAGCCCGACAGGGGTAGACACCGGGGAGCTGTTTTTT
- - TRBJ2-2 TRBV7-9 CASSPYAGALTGELFF TGTGCCAGCAGCCCCTATGCAGGGGCGCTTACCGGGGAGCTGTTTTTT
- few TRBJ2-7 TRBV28 CASSFPGLAYEQYF TGTGCCAGCAGTTTTCCGGGGTTGGCCTACGAGCAGTACTTC
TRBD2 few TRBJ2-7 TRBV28 CASSFPAGVGYEQYF TGTGCCAGCAGTTTTCCGGCGGGAGTAGGTTACGAGCAGTACTTC
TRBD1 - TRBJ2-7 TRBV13 CASSLGIGDRSSYEQYF TGTGCCAGCAGCTTGGGGATTGGGGACAGGAGCTCCTACGAGCAGTACTTC
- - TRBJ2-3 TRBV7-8 CASSLAWRGTDTQYF TGTGCCAGCAGCTTAGCCTGGAGAGGCACAGATACGCAGTATTTT
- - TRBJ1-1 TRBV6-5 CASSPRRNTEAFF TGTGCCAGCAGTCCCCGGAGGAACACTGAAGCTTTCTTT
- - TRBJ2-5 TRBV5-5 CASSLGTEETQYF TGTGCCAGCAGCTTGGGCACGGAAGAGACCCAGTACTTC
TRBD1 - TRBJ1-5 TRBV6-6 CASSPDRGGQPQHF TGTGCCAGCAGCCCCGACAGGGGTGGGCAGCCCCAGCATTTT
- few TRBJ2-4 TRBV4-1 CASSQDSEAPQYF TGCGCCAGCAGCCAAGATTCGGAGGCACCCCAGTACTTC
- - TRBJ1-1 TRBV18 CASSPTGVEAFF TGTGCCAGCTCACCCACAGGAGTCGAAGCTTTCTTT
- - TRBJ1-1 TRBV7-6 CASSPPGGVNTEAFF TGTGCCAGCAGCCCTCCTGGAGGGGTGAACACTGAAGCTTTCTTT
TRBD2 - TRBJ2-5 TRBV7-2 CASSRLAGGETQYF TGTGCCAGCAGTCGACTAGCGGGAGGAGAGACCCAGTACTTC
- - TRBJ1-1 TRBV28 CASSFWAGQMNTEAFF TGTGCCAGCAGTTTTTGGGCAGGGCAAATGAACACTGAAGCTTTCTTT
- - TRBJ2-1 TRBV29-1 CSVEPVNEQFF TGCAGCGTTGAACCGGTTAATGAGCAGTTCTTC
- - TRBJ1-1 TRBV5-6 CASSLERGVSEAFF TGTGCCAGCAGCTTGGAGCGGGGGGTCTCTGAAGCTTTCTTT
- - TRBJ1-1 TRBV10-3 CAISPMRSKNTEAFF TGTGCCATCAGTCCAATGCGCTCTAAAAACACTGAAGCTTTCTTT
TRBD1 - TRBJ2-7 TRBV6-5 CASSPGRGLDEQYF TGTGCCAGCAGTCCAGGAAGGGGGCTGGACGAGCAGTACTTC
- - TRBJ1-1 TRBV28 CANPISTGGEAFF TGTGCCAACCCAATCTCGACAGGTGGAGAGGCTTTCTTT
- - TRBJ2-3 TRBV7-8 CASSSPTSTDTQYF TGTGCCAGCAGCTCACCGACTAGCACAGATACGCAGTATTTT
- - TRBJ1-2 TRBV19 CASRITGLRYGYTF TGTGCCAGTAGGATAACAGGGCTTCGGTATGGCTACACCTTC
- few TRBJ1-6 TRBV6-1 CACHRETNSPLHF TGTGCCTGCCACAGGGAGACCAATTCACCCCTCCACTTT
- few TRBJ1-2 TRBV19 CASSPGEDGYTF TGTGCCAGTAGCCCCGGAGAGGATGGCTACACCTTC
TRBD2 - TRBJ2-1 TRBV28 CASRNRGGNEQFF TGTGCCAGCAGAAATCGGGGGGGCAATGAGCAGTTCTTC
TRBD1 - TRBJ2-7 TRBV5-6 CASSSFRDRGPYEQYF TGTGCCAGCAGCTCCTTCCGGGACAGGGGTCCCTACGAGCAGTACTTC
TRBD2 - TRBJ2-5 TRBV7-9 CASSLGTSGKYQETQYF TGTGCCAGCAGCTTGGGGACTAGCGGGAAGTACCAAGAGACCCAGTACTTC
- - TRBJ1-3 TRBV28 CASSPLSNTGVDTIYF TGTGCCAGCAGTCCCCTCTCAAACACCGGGGTGGACACCATATATTTT
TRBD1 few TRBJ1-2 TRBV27 CASRLDRDVAGYTF TGTGCCAGCAGGTTGGACAGGGACGTAGCTGGCTACACCTTC
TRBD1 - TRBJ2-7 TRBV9 CASSVGADRVYEQYF TGTGCCAGCAGCGTAGGGGCGGACAGGGTATACGAGCAGTACTTC
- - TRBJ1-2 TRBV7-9 CASGPTNYGYTF TGTGCCAGCGGGCCAACTAACTATGGCTACACCTTC
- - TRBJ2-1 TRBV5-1 CASSLGLDMVNEQFF TGCGCCAGCAGCTTGGGTTTGGACATGGTTAATGAGCAGTTCTTC
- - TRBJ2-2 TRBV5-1 CASSSIREPGELFF TGCGCCAGCAGCTCCATACGGGAACCCGGGGAGCTGTTTTTT
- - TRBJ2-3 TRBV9 CASSQPQGSDTQYF TGTGCCAGCAGCCAACCACAGGGTTCAGATACGCAGTATTTT
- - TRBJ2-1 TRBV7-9 CASSSFGSATYNEQFF TGTGCCAGCAGCTCCTTTGGAAGCGCTACCTACAATGAGCAGTTCTTC
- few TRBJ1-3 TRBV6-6 CASSYLDTSGNTIYF TGTGCCAGCAGTTACTTAGACACCTCTGGAAACACCATATATTTT
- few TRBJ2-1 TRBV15 CATSTELVYNEQFF TGTGCCACCAGCACCGAGTTGGTCTACAATGAGCAGTTCTTC
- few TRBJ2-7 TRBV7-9 CASSSPPLEPAPGDEQYF TGTGCCAGCAGCTCCCCGCCCCTGGAACCGGCCCCCGGGGACGAGCAGTACTTC
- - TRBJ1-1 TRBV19 CASSAPGGSDGYTEAFF TGTGCCAGTAGTGCCCCGGGGGGTTCGGACGGGTACACTGAAGCTTTCTTT
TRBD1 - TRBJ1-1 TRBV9 CASSAFRGRSTEAFF TGTGCCAGCAGCGCCTTCAGGGGGCGCAGCACTGAAGCTTTCTTT
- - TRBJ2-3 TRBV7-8 CASSSRRFTDTQYF TGTGCCAGCAGCTCCCGCAGGTTCACAGATACGCAGTATTTT
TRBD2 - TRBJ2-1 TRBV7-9 CASSFPLLAASSYNEQFF TGTGCCAGCAGCTTCCCCTTGCTAGCGGCCAGCTCCTACAATGAGCAGTTCTTC
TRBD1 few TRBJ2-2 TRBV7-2 CASSLTDRVSVGELFF TGTGCCAGCAGCCTTACGGACAGGGTCAGCGTCGGGGAGCTGTTTTTT
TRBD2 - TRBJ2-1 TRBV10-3 CAISDGRLADGSEQFF TGTGCCATCAGTGATGGGCGGCTAGCGGACGGTAGCGAGCAGTTCTTC
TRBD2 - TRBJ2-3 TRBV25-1 CASGRAGREEDTQYF TGTGCCAGCGGACGCGCGGGGCGGGAGGAAGATACGCAGTATTTT
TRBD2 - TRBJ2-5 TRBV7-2 CASSLSGKDETQYF TGTGCCAGCAGCCTTAGCGGGAAGGATGAGACCCAGTACTTC
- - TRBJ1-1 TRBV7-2 CASSLQRSTEAFF TGTGCCAGCAGCTTACAGCGAAGCACTGAAGCTTTCTTT
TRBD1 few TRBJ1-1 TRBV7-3 CASSWDREREAFF TGTGCCAGCAGCTGGGACAGAGAAAGGGAAGCTTTCTTT
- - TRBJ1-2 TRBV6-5 CAVYGGTAGYTF TGTGCCGTCTACGGGGGGACGGCGGGCTACACCTTC
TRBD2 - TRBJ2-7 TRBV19 CASSIDWVASGDSYEQYF TGTGCCAGTAGTATAGATTGGGTTGCTAGCGGAGACTCCTACGAGCAGTACTTC
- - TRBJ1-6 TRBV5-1 CASSLRGNSPLHF TGCGCCAGCAGCTTGCGGGGAAATTCACCCCTCCACTTT